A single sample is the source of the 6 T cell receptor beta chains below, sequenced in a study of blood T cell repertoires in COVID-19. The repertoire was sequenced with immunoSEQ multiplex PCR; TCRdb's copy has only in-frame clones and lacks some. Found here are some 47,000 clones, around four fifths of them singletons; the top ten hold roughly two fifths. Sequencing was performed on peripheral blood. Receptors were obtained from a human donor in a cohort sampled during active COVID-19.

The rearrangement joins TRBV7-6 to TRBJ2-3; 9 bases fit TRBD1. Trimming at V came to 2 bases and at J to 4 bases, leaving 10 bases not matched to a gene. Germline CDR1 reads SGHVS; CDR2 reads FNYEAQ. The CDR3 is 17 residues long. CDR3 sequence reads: CASSLSVGQGAADTQYF. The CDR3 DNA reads TGTGCCAGCAGCTTAAGTGTGGGACAGGGAGCTGCAGATACGCAGTATTTT.

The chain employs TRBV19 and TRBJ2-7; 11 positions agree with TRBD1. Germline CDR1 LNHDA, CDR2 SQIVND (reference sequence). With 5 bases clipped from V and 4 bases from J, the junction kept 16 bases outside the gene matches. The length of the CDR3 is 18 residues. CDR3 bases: TGTGCCAGTAGTCCATTTCACTTGGGACAGGGGGGTTGGTACGAGCAGTACGTC. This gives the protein CASSPFHLGQGGWYEQYV.

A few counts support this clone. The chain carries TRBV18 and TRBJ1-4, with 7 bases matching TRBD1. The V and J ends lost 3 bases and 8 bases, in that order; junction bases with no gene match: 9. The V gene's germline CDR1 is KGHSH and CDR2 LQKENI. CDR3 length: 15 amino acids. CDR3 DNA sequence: TGTGCCAGCTCACCTCGTCCCGGGACAGAAGAAAAACTGTTTTTT. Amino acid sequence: CASSPRPGTEEKLFF.

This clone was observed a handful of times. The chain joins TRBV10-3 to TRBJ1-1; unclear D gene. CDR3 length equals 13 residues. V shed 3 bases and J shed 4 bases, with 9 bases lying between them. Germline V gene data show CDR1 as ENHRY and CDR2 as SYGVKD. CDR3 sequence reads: CAISETGGTEAFF. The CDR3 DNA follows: TGTGCCATCAGTGAAACCGGTGGCACTGAAGCTTTCTTT.

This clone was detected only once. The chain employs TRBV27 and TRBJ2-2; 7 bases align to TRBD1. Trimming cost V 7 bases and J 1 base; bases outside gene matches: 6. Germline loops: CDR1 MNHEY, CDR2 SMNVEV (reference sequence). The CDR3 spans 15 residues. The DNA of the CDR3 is TGTGCCAGCAAACGGACAGGTCAGAACACCGGGGAGCTGTTTTTT. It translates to CASKRTGQNTGELFF.

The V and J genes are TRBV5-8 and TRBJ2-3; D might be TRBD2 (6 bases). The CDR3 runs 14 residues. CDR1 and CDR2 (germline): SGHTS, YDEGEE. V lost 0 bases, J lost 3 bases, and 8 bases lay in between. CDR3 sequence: CASSLERVTDTQYF. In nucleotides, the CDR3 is TGTGCCAGCAGCTTGGAGCGGGTTACAGATACGCAGTATTTT.